These 10 T cell receptor beta chains share one sample of origin, sequenced in a study of blood T cell repertoires in COVID-19. This table comes from immunoSEQ multiplex PCR, and its TCRdb copy is limited to in-frame clones, with some not included. The sample records roughly 340,000 clones, approximately 92% being singletons. Sequenced material: PBMCs or T cells enriched from blood (not recorded which). The receptors come from a man in his late teens or twenties who had recovered from COVID-19.

The V and J genes are TRBV7-2 and TRBJ2-1; 7 nucleotides match TRBD2. The CDR3 runs 17 residues. CDR1 is SGHTA, CDR2 FQGNSA, per germline. The J segment lost 4 bases and the V segment lost 0 bases, leaving 9 bases of the junction unmatched. This CDR3 is CASSLALGRARYNEQFF. In nucleotides, the CDR3 is TGTGCCAGCAGCTTAGCGTTGGGGAGGGCTAGGTACAATGAGCAGTTCTTC.

The chain uses TRBV2 and TRBJ1-3; D call uncertain. CDR3 length: 14 amino acids. Trimming removed 4 bases from V and 2 bases from J, with 9 bases in between. Germline values: CDR1 SNHLY, CDR2 FYNNEI. The CDR3 bases are TGTGCCAGCAGTGCCAGGACTACTGGAAACACCATATATTTT. Its protein product is CASSARTTGNTIYF.

CDR3 protein: CASSLTGGWSYEQYF. CDR3 sequence (DNA): TGTGCCAGCAGCCTAACAGGGGGCTGGTCCTACGAGCAGTACTTC. V usage is TRBV11-2 and J usage is TRBJ2-7; 9 bases align to TRBD1. This CDR3 spans 15 amino acids. Trimming removed 5 bases from V and 1 base from J; junction bases left unmatched: 6. Germline CDR1 SGHAT, CDR2 FQNNGV. The full variable domain, completed using reference TRBV11-2 and TRBJ2-7, is EAGVAQSPRYKIIEKRQSVAFWCNPISGHATLYWYQQILGQGPKLLIQFQNNGVVDDSQLPKDRFSAERLKGVDSTLKIQPAKLEDSAVYLCASSLTGGWSYEQYFGPGTRLTVT.

This chain connects TRBV6-5 to TRBJ2-3; 8 bases are shared with TRBD2. Germline CDR1 MNHEY, CDR2 SVGAGI. This CDR3 contains 15 residues. With V trimmed by 8 bases and J by 0 bases, 7 bases remained unmatched. As DNA, the CDR3 is TGTGCCAGCGCCTTGCGGGGGGCAAGCACAGATACGCAGTATTTT. Protein product: CASALRGASTDTQYF.

The chain has TRBV4-1 and TRBJ2-7, with a tentative D call TRBD1 (5 bases). Trimming stripped 4 bases from V and 4 bases from J, with 11 bases between. The CDR3 is 13 residues long. The germline gives CDR1 MGHRA, CDR2 YSYEKL. The CDR3 reads CASSRTDSYEQYF. CDR3 sequence (DNA): TGCGCCAGCAGCCGAACCGACAGTTACGAGCAGTACTTC.

V gene TRBV7-9 combines with J gene TRBJ1-1; D ambiguous. The CDR3 runs 13 residues. Trimming left V 10 bases short and J 3 bases short, with 15 bases between. Germline V lookup: CDR1 SEHNR, CDR2 FQNEAQ (reference sequence). The CDR3: CATLDWAHTEAFF. In DNA, the CDR3 is TGTGCCACCCTCGATTGGGCGCACACTGAAGCTTTCTTT.

The V gene is TRBV27, the J gene TRBJ1-5, with D perhaps matching TRBD1 (5 bases). The CDR3 is 15 residues long. Germline CDR1 reads MNHEY; CDR2 reads SMNVEV (reference sequence). Between the trimmed V and J ends, which lost 10 bases and 5 bases, there was a span of 21 bases. Here the CDR3 DNA reads TGTGCCACCATGACCAGGACGGGGGTAGATCAGCCCCAGCATTTT. Protein: CATMTRTGVDQPQHF.

The genes are TRBV28 and TRBJ2-7, with TRBD1 identical over 7 bases. This CDR3 is built from 15 residues. CDR1 and CDR2 (germline): MDHEN, SYDVKM. The V segment lost 6 bases and the J segment 2 bases; nucleotides outside the gene matches: 10. The CDR3 spells CASRIGQVGTYEQYF. CDR3 DNA sequence: TGTGCCAGCAGAATAGGACAGGTCGGTACCTACGAGCAGTACTTC.

The chain has TRBV11-3 and TRBJ2-1, with a tentative D call TRBD1 (6 bases). Germline values: CDR1 SGHNT, CDR2 YENEEA. The CDR3 contains 15 residues. V was trimmed by 1 base and J by 1 base, leaving 8 bases between them. The CDR3 sequence is CASSLGQGSYNEQFF. For the CDR3, the DNA is TGTGCCAGCAGCTTAGGGCAGGGGTCCTACAATGAGCAGTTCTTC. The full variable domain, completed using reference TRBV11-3 and TRBJ2-1, is EAGVVQSPRYKIIEKKQPVAFWCNPISGHNTLYWYLQNLGQGPELLIRYENEEAVDDSQLPKDRFSAERLKGVDSTLKIQPAELGDSAVYLCASSLGQGSYNEQFFGPGTRLTVL.

This clone was detected only once. The chain links TRBV6-4 to TRBJ2-3, with 10 bases aligning to TRBD2. Germline lookup yields CDR1 MRHNA and CDR2 SNTAGT. There are 15 residues in the CDR3. Trimming took 4 bases from V and 4 from J; bases not matched to a gene: 5. Here the CDR3 DNA reads TGTGCCAGCAGTGCGTCAAGCGGGGGGGCAGATACGCAGTATTTT. Residues: CASSASSGGADTQYF.